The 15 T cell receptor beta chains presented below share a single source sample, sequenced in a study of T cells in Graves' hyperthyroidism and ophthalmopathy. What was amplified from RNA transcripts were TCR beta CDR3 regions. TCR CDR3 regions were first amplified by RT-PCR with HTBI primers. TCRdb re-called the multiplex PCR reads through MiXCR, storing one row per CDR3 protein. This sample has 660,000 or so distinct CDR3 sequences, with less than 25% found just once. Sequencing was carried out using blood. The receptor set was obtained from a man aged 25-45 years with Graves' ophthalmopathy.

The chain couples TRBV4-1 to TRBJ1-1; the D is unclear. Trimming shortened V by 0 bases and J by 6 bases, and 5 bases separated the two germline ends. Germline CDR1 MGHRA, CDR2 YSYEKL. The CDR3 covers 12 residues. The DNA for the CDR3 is TGCGCCAGCAGCCAAGATCGGGCTGAAGCTTTCTTT. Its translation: CASSQDRAEAFF.

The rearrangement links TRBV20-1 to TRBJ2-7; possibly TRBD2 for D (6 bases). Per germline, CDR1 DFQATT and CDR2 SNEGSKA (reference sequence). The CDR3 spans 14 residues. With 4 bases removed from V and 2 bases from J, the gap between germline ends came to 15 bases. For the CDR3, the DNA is TGCAGTGCTACACACGTAGCGGCTCCCTACGAGCAGTACTTC. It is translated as CSATHVAAPYEQYF.

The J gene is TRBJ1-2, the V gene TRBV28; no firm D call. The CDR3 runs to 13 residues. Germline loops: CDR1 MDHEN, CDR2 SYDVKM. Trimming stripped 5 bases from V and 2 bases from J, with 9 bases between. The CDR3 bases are TGTGCCAGCAGTGCCACCCAGAACTATGGCTACACCTTC. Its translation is CASSATQNYGYTF.

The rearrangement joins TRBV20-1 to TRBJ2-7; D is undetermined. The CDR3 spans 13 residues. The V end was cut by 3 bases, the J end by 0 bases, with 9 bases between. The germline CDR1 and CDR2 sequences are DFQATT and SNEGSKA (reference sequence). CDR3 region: CSASPGPSYEQYF. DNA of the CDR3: TGCAGTGCTAGTCCAGGTCCCTCCTACGAGCAGTACTTC.

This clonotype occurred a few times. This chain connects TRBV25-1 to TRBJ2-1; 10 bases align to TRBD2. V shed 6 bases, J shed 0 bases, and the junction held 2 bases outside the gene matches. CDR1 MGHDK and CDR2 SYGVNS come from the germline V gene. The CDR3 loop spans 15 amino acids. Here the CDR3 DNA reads TGTGCCAGCAGAAAGCGGGAGGGCTCCTACAATGAGCAGTTCTTC. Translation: CASRKREGSYNEQFF. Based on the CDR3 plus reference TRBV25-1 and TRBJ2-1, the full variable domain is EADIYQTPRYLVIGTGKKITLECSQTMGHDKMYWYQQDPGMELHLIHYSYGVNSTEKGDLSSESTVSRIRTEHFPLTLESARPSHTSQYLCASRKREGSYNEQFFGPGTRLTVL.

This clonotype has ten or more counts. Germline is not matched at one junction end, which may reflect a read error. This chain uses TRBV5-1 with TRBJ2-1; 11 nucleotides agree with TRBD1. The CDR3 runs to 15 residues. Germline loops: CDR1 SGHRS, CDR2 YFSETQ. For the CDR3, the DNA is TGTGCCAGCAGCTTAGGACAGGGGGCTAGCAATGAGCAGTTCTTC. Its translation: CASSLGQGASNEQFF.

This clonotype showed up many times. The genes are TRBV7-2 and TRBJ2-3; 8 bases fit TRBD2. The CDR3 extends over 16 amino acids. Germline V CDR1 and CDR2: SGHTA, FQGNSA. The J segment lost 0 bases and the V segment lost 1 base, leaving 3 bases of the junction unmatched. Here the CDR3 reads CASSLVPGGSTDTQYF. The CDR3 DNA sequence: TGTGCCAGCAGCTTAGTGCCGGGAGGGAGCACAGATACGCAGTATTTT.

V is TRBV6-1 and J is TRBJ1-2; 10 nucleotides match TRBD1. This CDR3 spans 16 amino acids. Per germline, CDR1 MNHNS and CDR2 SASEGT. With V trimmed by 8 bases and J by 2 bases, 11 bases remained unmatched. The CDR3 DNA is TGTGCCAGCCAAACGGGACAGGGGCCCCTGAACTATGGCTACACCTTC. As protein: CASQTGQGPLNYGYTF.

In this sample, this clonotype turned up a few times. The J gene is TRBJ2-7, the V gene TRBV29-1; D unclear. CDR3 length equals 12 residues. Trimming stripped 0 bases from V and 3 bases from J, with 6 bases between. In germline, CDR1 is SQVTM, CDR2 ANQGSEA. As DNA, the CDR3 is TGCAGCGTTGAAGATATGGGCTACGAGCAGTACTTC. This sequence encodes CSVEDMGYEQYF.

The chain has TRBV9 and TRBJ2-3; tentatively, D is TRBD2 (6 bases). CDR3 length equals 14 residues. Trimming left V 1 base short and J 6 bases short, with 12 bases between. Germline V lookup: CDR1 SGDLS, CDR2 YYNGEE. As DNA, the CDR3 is TGTGCCAGCAGCGTACGGGAGTTAGGGGATACGCAGTATTTT. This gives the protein CASSVRELGDTQYF.

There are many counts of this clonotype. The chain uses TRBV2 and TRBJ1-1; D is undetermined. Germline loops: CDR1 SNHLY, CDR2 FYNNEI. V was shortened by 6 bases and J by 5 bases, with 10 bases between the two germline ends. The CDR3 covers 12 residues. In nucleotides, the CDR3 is TGTGCCAGCAGCCCGCATCGGACTGAAGCTTTCTTT. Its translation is CASSPHRTEAFF.

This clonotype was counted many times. The CDR3 nucleotides are TGTGCCAGCAGAAAGTGGGACGGGGGCGGCGAGCAGTACTTC. Amino acids: CASRKWDGGGEQYF. J is TRBJ2-7 and V is TRBV6-1, with D tentatively TRBD1 or TRBD2 (6 bases each). Trimming removed 6 bases at V and 6 bases at J, with 18 bases between. This CDR3 spans 14 amino acids. CDR1 is MNHNS, CDR2 SASEGT, per germline.

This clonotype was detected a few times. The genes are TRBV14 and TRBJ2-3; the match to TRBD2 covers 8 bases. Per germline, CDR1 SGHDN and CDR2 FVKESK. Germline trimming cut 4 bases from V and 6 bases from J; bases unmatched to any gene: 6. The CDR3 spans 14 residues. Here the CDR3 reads CASSLPGTRDTQYF. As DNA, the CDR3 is TGTGCCAGCAGCCTACCCGGGACTAGGGATACGCAGTATTTT.

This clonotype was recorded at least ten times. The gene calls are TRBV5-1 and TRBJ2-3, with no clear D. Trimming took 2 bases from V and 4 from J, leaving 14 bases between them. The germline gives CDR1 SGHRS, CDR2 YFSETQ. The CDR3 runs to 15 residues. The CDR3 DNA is TGCGCCAGCAGCTTTCGGAAATCCCCCGCAGATACGCAGTATTTT. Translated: CASSFRKSPADTQYF.

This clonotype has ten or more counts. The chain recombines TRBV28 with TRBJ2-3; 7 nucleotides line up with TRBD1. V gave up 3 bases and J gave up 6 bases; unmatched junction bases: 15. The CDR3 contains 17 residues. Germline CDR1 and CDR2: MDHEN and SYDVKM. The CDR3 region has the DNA TGTGCCAGCAGTTTCCCCGCGACAGGGACCATTGAGGATACGCAGTATTTT. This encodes CASSFPATGTIEDTQYF.